The clone carrying this T cell receptor (beta chain) was counted ten times or more. The data originate from a study of HIV-infected children after antiretroviral therapy interruption. Background on the study: Children had CD4+ above 500, viral load below 50 copies/ml, either treatment arm. Continuous-treatment samples came from weeks 0, 48 and 150.

The trim removed 0 bases at V and 3 bases at J, leaving 17 bases unmatched. Germline-derived CDR1 and CDR2 are SGDLS and YYNGEE. The length of the CDR3 is 20 residues. Unique molecular identifiers were included in an RNA-based 3' RACE TCR library. One entry per CDR3 protein, called by TCRdb with MiXCR from the 3' RACE reads. The sample carries about 89,000 distinct CDR3 sequences, around 6.9% recorded once. As to treatment: PENTA 11 planned treatment interruption arm or continuous ART arm. The receptor was derived from a pool of human donors with HIV. The rearrangement links TRBV9 to TRBJ1-2; 10 nucleotides align to TRBD1. The source material was CD45RA+ CD4+ T cells from PBMCs, pooled from several time points, sampled from a donor given antiretroviral therapy, either interrupted or continuous. Subset: naive CD4+ CD45RA+ CD45RO- T cells. CDR3 DNA: TGTGCCAGCAGCGTAGCTTCCTCCCCGTTGGGGACAGGGGTAGACTATGGCTACACCTTC. Translating gives CASSVASSPLGTGVDYGYTF.